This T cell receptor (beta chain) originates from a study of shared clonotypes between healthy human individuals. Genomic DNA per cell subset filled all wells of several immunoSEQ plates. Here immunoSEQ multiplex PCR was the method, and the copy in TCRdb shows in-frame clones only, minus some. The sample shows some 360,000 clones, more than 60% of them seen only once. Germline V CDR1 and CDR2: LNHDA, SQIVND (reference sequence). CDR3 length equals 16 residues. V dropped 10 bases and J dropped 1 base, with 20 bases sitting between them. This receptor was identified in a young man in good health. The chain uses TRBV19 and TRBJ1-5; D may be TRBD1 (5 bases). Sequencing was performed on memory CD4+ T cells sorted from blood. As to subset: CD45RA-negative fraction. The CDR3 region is CATTSGPRESNQPQHF. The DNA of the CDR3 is TGTGCCACCACCTCCGGTCCCAGGGAAAGCAATCAGCCCCAGCATTTT. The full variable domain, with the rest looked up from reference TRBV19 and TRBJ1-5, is DGGITQSPKYLFRKEGQNVTLSCEQNLNHDAMYWYRQDPGQGLRLIYYSQIVNDFQKGDIAEGYSVSREKKESFPLTVTSAQKNPTAFYLCATTSGPRESNQPQHFGDGTRLSIL.